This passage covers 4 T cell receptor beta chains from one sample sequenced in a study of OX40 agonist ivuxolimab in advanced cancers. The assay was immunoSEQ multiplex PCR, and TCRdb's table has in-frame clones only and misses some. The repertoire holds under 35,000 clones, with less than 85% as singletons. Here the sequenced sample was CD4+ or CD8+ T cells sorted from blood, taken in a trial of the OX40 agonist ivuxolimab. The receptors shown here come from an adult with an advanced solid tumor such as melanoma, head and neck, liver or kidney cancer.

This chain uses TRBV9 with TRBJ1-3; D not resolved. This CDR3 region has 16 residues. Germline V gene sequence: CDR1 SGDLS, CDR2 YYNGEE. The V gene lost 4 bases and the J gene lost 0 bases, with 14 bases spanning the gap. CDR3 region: CASSLSYRSSGNTIYF. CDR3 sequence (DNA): TGTGCCAGCAGCCTCTCGTACCGAAGCTCTGGAAACACCATATATTTT.

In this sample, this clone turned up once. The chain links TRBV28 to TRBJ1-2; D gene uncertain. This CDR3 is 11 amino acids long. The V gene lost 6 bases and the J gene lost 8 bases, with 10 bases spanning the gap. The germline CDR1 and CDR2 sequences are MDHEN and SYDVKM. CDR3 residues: CASRKPGGYTF. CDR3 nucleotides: TGTGCCAGCAGAAAGCCGGGGGGCTACACCTTC.

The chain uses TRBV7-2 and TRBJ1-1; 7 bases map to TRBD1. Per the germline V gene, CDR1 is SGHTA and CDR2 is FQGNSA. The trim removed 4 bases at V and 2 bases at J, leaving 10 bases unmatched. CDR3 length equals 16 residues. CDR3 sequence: CASSWCGYRGNTEAFF. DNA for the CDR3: TGTGCCAGCAGCTGGTGTGGTTACAGGGGAAACACTGAAGCTTTCTTT.

The CDR3 nucleotides read TGTGCCAGCAACGTCACACCCGGGCCCTTAAATGGAAACACCATATATTTT. The encoded protein is CASNVTPGPLNGNTIYF. The chain employs TRBV2 and TRBJ1-3, with D unclear. Per the germline V gene, CDR1 is SNHLY and CDR2 is FYNNEI. This CDR3 has 17 amino acids. V was trimmed by 7 bases and J by 3 bases, leaving 22 bases between them.